This T cell receptor beta chain was observed in a study of blood T cell repertoires in COVID-19. Study in general: Spain, Italy and the United States supplied samples that represented acute and convalescent COVID-19. The cDNA or gDNA used as material had been derived from T cells, B-cell-depleted T cells, or PBMCs.

Original processing notes: Counts of nucleated cells, estimated from reference gene primer amplification, were obtained. Some clones are missing from TCRdb's copy, which holds only in-frame ones; the method was immunoSEQ multiplex PCR. V and J calls and clone size are given by that table; D and trimming were obtained from the DNA. The sample consists of about 360,000 clones, 80% to 90% of them appearing once. Seattle's cohort entered during active infection and was followed longitudinally. The CDR3 loop spans 14 amino acids. Germline V lookup: CDR1 SGHTA, CDR2 FQGNSA. After removal of 4 bases from V and 4 bases from J, the junction contained 2 bases not matched to a gene.

The sequencing sample was made of peripheral blood. The genes are TRBV7-2 and TRBJ2-7, with 12 bases identical to TRBD2. The sequence came from a woman in her sixties or seventies with COVID-19, enrolled during active disease. The CDR3 is CASSSGLAGYEQYF. CDR3 nucleotide sequence: TGTGCCAGCAGCTCAGGACTAGCGGGGTACGAGCAGTACTTC.